This T cell receptor (beta chain) was identified in a study of blood T cells in healthy people across ages. Concerning this clonotype: Antigen specificity is unknown.

The donors, all healthy, were Caucasians living in Russia, aged about 6 to 90. Every participating donor contributed 7.5 to 10 milliliters of peripheral blood through a draw. Combining a sample-barcoded 5' primer with a J-beta primer mix, a second PCR ran for about 7 to 11 cycles. Unique molecular identifiers of 12 random nucleotides labeled each cDNA. TCRdb passed the 5' RACE reads through MiXCR, listing each CDR3 protein once. The data show over a million distinct CDR3 sequences, with roughly 60% seen just once and roughly 6.3% held by the top ten. Findings and caveats of the study: Because sorting was not performed, PBMCs prevented conclusive naive versus antigen-experienced comparison.

The trim removed 1 base at V and 3 bases at J, leaving 8 bases unmatched. Per the germline V gene, CDR1 is LGHNA and CDR2 is YNFKEQ. The CDR3 contains 16 residues. The sequencing sample was made of blood. The TCR was taken from a man aged 18 to 29 in good health. V usage is TRBV4-2 and J usage is TRBJ1-2, with TRBD1 matching over 7 bases. The CDR3 here is CASSQGRGPSYYGYTF. For the CDR3, the DNA is TGTGCCAGCAGCCAAGGAAGGGGGCCATCCTACTATGGCTACACCTTC.